Included here is one T cell receptor (beta chain) sequence, with context. J gave up 6 bases and V 5 bases, and 6 bases lay outside the gene matches. This CDR3 comprises 13 residues. Germline V gene lookup returns CDR1 KGHSH and CDR2 LQKENI. This specimen belongs to a study of blood T cell repertoires in COVID-19. Only in-frame clones appear in the TCRdb table, and some are missing; sequencing was by immunoSEQ multiplex PCR. The sample lists about 150,000 clones, 88% occurring once. This TCR came from a man in his fifties who had recovered from COVID-19. This chain uses TRBV18 with TRBJ2-7, with TRBD1 identical over 8 bases. Sequencing used peripheral blood. DNA for the CDR3: TGTGCCAGCTCAACGGACAGGGTGGGCGAGCAGTACTTC. It encodes CASSTDRVGEQYF. Using reference TRBV18 and TRBJ2-7 for the parts outside the CDR3, the full variable domain is NAGVMQNPRHLVRRRGQEARLRCSPMKGHSHVYWYRQLPEEGLKFMVYLQKENIIDESGMPKERFSAEFPKEGPSILRIQQVVRGDSAAYFCASSTDRVGEQYFGPGTRLTVT.